A selection of T cell receptor beta chains follows, all from one sample in a study of blood T cell repertoires in COVID-19. Sequencing used immunoSEQ multiplex PCR; TCRdb keeps in-frame clones, though not all of them. This sample has a few hundred thousand clones, with around nine tenths found just once. The source material was peripheral blood. The receptors stem from a man in his 60s who had recovered from COVID-19. Each CDR3 is given with its conserved first and last residue. The order of the fields is D gene, CDR3 length, V gene, clone size, J gene, CDR3 protein, CDR3 DNA. The D gene is left open where the match is weak. Clone size, where shown, is once, few, many, or a class for clones that have expanded.

d_gene: -
len: 13
v_gene: TRBV9
abundance: -
j_gene: TRBJ2-1
CDR3aa: CASSVAQGNEQFF
CDR3nt: TGTGCCAGCAGCGTAGCCCAGGGCAATGAGCAGTTCTTC

d_gene: -
len: 14
v_gene: TRBV14
abundance: -
j_gene: TRBJ2-5
CDR3aa: CASSQVSERETQYF
CDR3nt: TGTGCCAGCAGCCAAGTGTCCGAGAGAGAGACCCAGTACTTC

d_gene: TRBD2
len: 16
v_gene: TRBV7-2
abundance: many
j_gene: TRBJ2-7
CDR3aa: CASSLEGTSGRFEQYF
CDR3nt: TGTGCCAGCAGCTTAGAAGGGACTAGCGGGAGGTTCGAGCAGTACTTC

d_gene: TRBD1
len: 12
v_gene: TRBV27
abundance: -
j_gene: TRBJ2-1
CDR3aa: CASSLLSGGQFF
CDR3nt: TGTGCCAGCAGTTTACTCTCAGGGGGGCAGTTCTTC

d_gene: TRBD1
len: 15
v_gene: TRBV5-1
abundance: -
j_gene: TRBJ2-7
CDR3aa: CASSLGGTGYYEQYF
CDR3nt: TGCGCCAGCAGCTTGGGAGGGACAGGTTACTACGAGCAGTACTTC

d_gene: -
len: 14
v_gene: TRBV19
abundance: -
j_gene: TRBJ1-5
CDR3aa: CASSAQGWDQPQHF
CDR3nt: TGTGCCAGTAGTGCCCAGGGTTGGGATCAGCCCCAGCATTTT

d_gene: -
len: 15
v_gene: TRBV24-1
abundance: -
j_gene: TRBJ2-2
CDR3aa: CATSDTRANTGELFF
CDR3nt: TGTGCCACCAGTGATACCAGGGCGAACACCGGGGAGCTGTTTTTT

d_gene: TRBD2
len: 15
v_gene: TRBV4-2
abundance: -
j_gene: TRBJ2-7
CDR3aa: CASSQELAEAYEQYF
CDR3nt: TGTGCCAGCAGCCAAGAACTAGCGGAGGCCTACGAGCAGTACTTC

d_gene: -
len: 15
v_gene: TRBV4-3
abundance: -
j_gene: TRBJ1-6
CDR3aa: CASSQERGSNSPLHF
CDR3nt: TGCGCCAGCAGCCAAGAGAGGGGGAGTAATTCACCCCTCCACTTT

d_gene: TRBD2
len: 14
v_gene: TRBV28
abundance: -
j_gene: TRBJ2-1
CDR3aa: CASSLTSGSPEQFF
CDR3nt: TGTGCCAGCAGTTTAACTAGCGGGAGCCCTGAGCAGTTCTTC

d_gene: -
len: 13
v_gene: TRBV28
abundance: -
j_gene: TRBJ1-1
CDR3aa: CASSLYKDTEAFF
CDR3nt: TGTGCCAGCAGTTTATACAAAGACACTGAAGCTTTCTTT

d_gene: TRBD2
len: 15
v_gene: TRBV2
abundance: once
j_gene: TRBJ2-1
CDR3aa: CASWAGGKTYNEQFF
CDR3nt: TGTGCCAGCTGGGCGGGAGGGAAAACCTACAATGAGCAGTTCTTC

d_gene: TRBD2
len: 18
v_gene: TRBV7-3
abundance: -
j_gene: TRBJ2-1
CDR3aa: CASSLGPPLARSYNEQFF
CDR3nt: TGTGCCAGCAGCTTAGGTCCCCCACTAGCGAGATCCTACAATGAGCAGTTCTTC

d_gene: -
len: 15
v_gene: TRBV5-1
abundance: -
j_gene: TRBJ2-3
CDR3aa: CASSFFSGPTDTQYF
CDR3nt: TGCGCCAGCAGCTTCTTTAGCGGTCCCACAGATACGCAGTATTTT

d_gene: TRBD1
len: 17
v_gene: TRBV9
abundance: -
j_gene: TRBJ2-6
CDR3aa: CASSADRDKIGANVLTF
CDR3nt: TGTGCCAGCAGCGCGGACAGGGACAAAATTGGGGCCAACGTCCTGACTTTC

d_gene: TRBD1
len: 15
v_gene: TRBV28
abundance: -
j_gene: TRBJ2-1
CDR3aa: CASSSPGQPYNEQFF
CDR3nt: TGTGCCAGCAGTTCCCCGGGACAGCCCTACAATGAGCAGTTCTTC

d_gene: -
len: 17
v_gene: TRBV9
abundance: -
j_gene: TRBJ2-1
CDR3aa: CASSARLIAGHDNEQFF
CDR3nt: TGTGCCAGCAGCGCCCGATTGATTGCAGGTCATGACAATGAGCAGTTCTTC

d_gene: TRBD1
len: 14
v_gene: TRBV5-1
abundance: -
j_gene: TRBJ1-1
CDR3aa: CASSLDTGVTEAFF
CDR3nt: TGCGCCAGCAGCTTGGATACAGGGGTCACTGAAGCTTTCTTT

d_gene: TRBD2
len: 18
v_gene: TRBV5-4
abundance: -
j_gene: TRBJ2-3
CDR3aa: CASSLGTSGSRGTDTQYF
CDR3nt: TGTGCCAGCAGCCTGGGGACTAGCGGGAGTAGGGGCACAGATACGCAGTATTTT

d_gene: -
len: 11
v_gene: TRBV12-5
abundance: once
j_gene: TRBJ2-3
CDR3aa: CASGFTDTQYF
CDR3nt: TGTGCTAGTGGCTTCACAGATACGCAGTATTTT

d_gene: TRBD1
len: 16
v_gene: TRBV27
abundance: -
j_gene: TRBJ1-2
CDR3aa: CASSPSLTGGRGGYTF
CDR3nt: TGTGCCAGCAGTCCCTCTTTGACAGGGGGCAGGGGTGGCTACACCTTC

d_gene: -
len: 15
v_gene: TRBV15
abundance: -
j_gene: TRBJ1-2
CDR3aa: CATSPRGGDYYGYTF
CDR3nt: TGTGCCACCAGCCCCCGGGGGGGTGACTACTATGGCTACACCTTC

d_gene: TRBD1
len: 13
v_gene: TRBV9
abundance: -
j_gene: TRBJ1-1
CDR3aa: CASSGQGITEAFF
CDR3nt: TGTGCCAGCAGTGGACAGGGCATTACTGAAGCTTTCTTT

d_gene: TRBD1
len: 13
v_gene: TRBV28
abundance: -
j_gene: TRBJ1-2
CDR3aa: CASSPAGGGGYTF
CDR3nt: TGTGCCAGCAGCCCTGCAGGGGGCGGCGGCTACACCTTC

d_gene: -
len: 11
v_gene: TRBV6-2/TRBV6-3
abundance: -
j_gene: TRBJ2-7
CDR3aa: CASSMAYEQYF
CDR3nt: TGTGCCAGCAGTATGGCATACGAGCAGTACTTC

d_gene: -
len: 14
v_gene: TRBV7-9
abundance: -
j_gene: TRBJ1-5
CDR3aa: CASPIRHSNQPQHF
CDR3nt: TGTGCCAGCCCCATTAGACACAGCAATCAGCCCCAGCATTTT

d_gene: TRBD1
len: 13
v_gene: TRBV12-3/TRBV12-4
abundance: -
j_gene: TRBJ1-5
CDR3aa: CASSTGDIQPQHF
CDR3nt: TGTGCCAGCAGCACAGGGGATATACAGCCCCAGCATTTT

d_gene: TRBD2
len: 15
v_gene: TRBV5-1
abundance: -
j_gene: TRBJ2-1
CDR3aa: CASSGTSGRANEQFF
CDR3nt: TGCGCCAGCAGCGGAACTAGCGGGAGGGCCAATGAGCAGTTCTTC

d_gene: -
len: 12
v_gene: TRBV6-5
abundance: -
j_gene: TRBJ1-1
CDR3aa: CASRQGDTEAFF
CDR3nt: TGTGCCAGCAGACAAGGAGACACTGAAGCTTTCTTT

d_gene: -
len: 13
v_gene: TRBV28
abundance: -
j_gene: TRBJ1-5
CDR3aa: CASSLTSNQPQHF
CDR3nt: TGTGCCAGCAGTTTAACTTCTAATCAGCCCCAGCATTTT

d_gene: TRBD1
len: 14
v_gene: TRBV5-1
abundance: -
j_gene: TRBJ1-2
CDR3aa: CASSLTGANYGYTF
CDR3nt: TGCGCCAGCAGCTTGACAGGGGCTAACTATGGCTACACCTTC

d_gene: -
len: 11
v_gene: TRBV20-1
abundance: -
j_gene: TRBJ1-3
CDR3aa: CSAGQLNTIYF
CDR3nt: TGCAGTGCCGGACAGTTAAACACCATATATTTT

d_gene: TRBD2
len: 16
v_gene: TRBV5-4
abundance: -
j_gene: TRBJ2-3
CDR3aa: CASSAPAGLAGDTQYF
CDR3nt: TGTGCCAGCAGCGCACCCGCGGGACTAGCTGGGGATACGCAGTATTTT

d_gene: -
len: 13
v_gene: TRBV9
abundance: -
j_gene: TRBJ2-7
CDR3aa: CASSLQDSYEQYF
CDR3nt: TGTGCCAGCAGCCTACAGGACTCCTACGAGCAGTACTTC

d_gene: TRBD1
len: 17
v_gene: TRBV19
abundance: -
j_gene: TRBJ1-2
CDR3aa: CASSIDPGTGVDYGYTF
CDR3nt: TGTGCCAGTAGTATAGACCCCGGGACAGGGGTGGACTATGGCTACACCTTC

d_gene: -
len: 15
v_gene: TRBV6-1
abundance: -
j_gene: TRBJ2-2
CDR3aa: CASSEVPNRAGELFF
CDR3nt: TGTGCCAGCAGTGAAGTACCGAATCGGGCCGGGGAGCTGTTTTTT

d_gene: -
len: 15
v_gene: TRBV7-6
abundance: once
j_gene: TRBJ1-2
CDR3aa: CASSPGSAQGYGYTF
CDR3nt: TGTGCCAGCAGCCCGGGGTCGGCTCAGGGGTATGGCTACACCTTC

d_gene: -
len: 14
v_gene: TRBV28
abundance: -
j_gene: TRBJ2-7
CDR3aa: CASSLVGSSYEQYF
CDR3nt: TGTGCCAGCAGTTTAGTTGGCAGCTCCTACGAGCAGTACTTC

d_gene: TRBD1
len: 15
v_gene: TRBV9
abundance: -
j_gene: TRBJ2-3
CDR3aa: CASSPRTGVTDTQYF
CDR3nt: TGTGCCAGCAGCCCGCGGACAGGAGTCACAGATACGCAGTATTTT

d_gene: TRBD2
len: 19
v_gene: TRBV9
abundance: -
j_gene: TRBJ2-1
CDR3aa: CASSVDGLALRSSYNEQFF
CDR3nt: TGTGCCAGCAGCGTAGACGGACTAGCGTTACGGTCCTCCTACAATGAGCAGTTCTTC

d_gene: TRBD2
len: 16
v_gene: TRBV5-4
abundance: -
j_gene: TRBJ2-1
CDR3aa: CASSPVPAGGNNEQFF
CDR3nt: TGTGCCAGCAGCCCCGTCCCTGCGGGGGGGAACAATGAGCAGTTCTTC

d_gene: -
len: 15
v_gene: TRBV6-5
abundance: -
j_gene: TRBJ2-7
CDR3aa: CASSRVGGKSYEQYF
CDR3nt: TGTGCCAGCAGCCGCGTCGGGGGAAAATCCTACGAGCAGTACTTC

d_gene: -
len: 14
v_gene: TRBV2
abundance: -
j_gene: TRBJ2-1
CDR3aa: CAGGGSGSYNEQFF
CDR3nt: TGTGCCGGTGGCGGTAGCGGCTCCTACAATGAGCAGTTCTTC

d_gene: -
len: 13
v_gene: TRBV6-5
abundance: -
j_gene: TRBJ2-7
CDR3aa: CASSTTRQAQQYF
CDR3nt: TGTGCCAGCAGTACCACCCGACAGGCCCAGCAGTACTTC

d_gene: -
len: 14
v_gene: TRBV5-1
abundance: -
j_gene: TRBJ1-1
CDR3aa: CASSLAGQNTEAFF
CDR3nt: TGCGCCAGCAGCTTAGCGGGACAGAACACTGAAGCTTTCTTT

d_gene: -
len: 14
v_gene: TRBV4-3
abundance: -
j_gene: TRBJ1-4
CDR3aa: CASSQGLGGEKLFF
CDR3nt: TGCGCCAGCAGCCAAGGCCTCGGAGGGGAAAAACTGTTTTTT

d_gene: -
len: 17
v_gene: TRBV9
abundance: once
j_gene: TRBJ1-2
CDR3aa: CASSAQGGSPRGYGYTF
CDR3nt: TGTGCCAGCAGCGCCCAGGGAGGCAGTCCCCGCGGCTATGGCTACACCTTC

d_gene: -
len: 18
v_gene: TRBV7-3
abundance: -
j_gene: TRBJ2-1
CDR3aa: CASSFSPMAAYSYNEQFF
CDR3nt: TGTGCCAGCAGCTTTTCCCCAATGGCAGCGTACTCCTACAATGAGCAGTTCTTC

d_gene: -
len: 13
v_gene: TRBV10-3
abundance: -
j_gene: TRBJ1-2
CDR3aa: CAISPDSVYGYTF
CDR3nt: TGTGCCATCAGTCCAGACTCGGTATATGGCTACACCTTC

d_gene: -
len: 15
v_gene: TRBV21-1
abundance: -
j_gene: TRBJ1-5
CDR3aa: CASYFGHYSNQPQHF
CDR3nt: TGTGCCAGCTACTTTGGACATTATAGCAATCAGCCCCAGCATTTT

d_gene: -
len: 16
v_gene: TRBV7-8
abundance: -
j_gene: TRBJ2-2
CDR3aa: CASSAREAAGAGELFF
CDR3nt: TGTGCCAGCAGCGCAAGGGAGGCGGCGGGTGCCGGGGAGCTGTTTTTT

d_gene: TRBD1
len: 15
v_gene: TRBV10-1
abundance: -
j_gene: TRBJ2-1
CDR3aa: CASSGGGTGKNEQFF
CDR3nt: TGCGCCAGCAGTGGGGGTGGGACAGGGAAGAATGAGCAGTTCTTC

d_gene: -
len: 15
v_gene: TRBV9
abundance: -
j_gene: TRBJ2-2
CDR3aa: CASSSSGRSTGELFF
CDR3nt: TGTGCCAGCAGCTCTAGTGGGAGGAGCACCGGGGAGCTGTTTTTT

d_gene: -
len: 13
v_gene: TRBV11-3
abundance: -
j_gene: TRBJ2-5
CDR3aa: CASSLAQEETQYF
CDR3nt: TGTGCCAGCAGCTTAGCCCAGGAAGAGACCCAGTACTTC